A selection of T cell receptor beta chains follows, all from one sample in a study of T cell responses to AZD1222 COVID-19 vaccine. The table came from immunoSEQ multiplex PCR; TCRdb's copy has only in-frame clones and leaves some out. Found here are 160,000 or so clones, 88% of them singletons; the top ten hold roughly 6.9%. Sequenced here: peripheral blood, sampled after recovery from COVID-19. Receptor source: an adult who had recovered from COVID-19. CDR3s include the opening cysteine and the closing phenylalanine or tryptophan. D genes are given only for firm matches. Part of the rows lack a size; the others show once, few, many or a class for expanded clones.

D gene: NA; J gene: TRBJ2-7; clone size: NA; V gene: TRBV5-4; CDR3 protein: CASSLTQREQYF; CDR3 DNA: TGTGCCAGCAGCTTAACCCAGCGAGAGCAGTACTTC
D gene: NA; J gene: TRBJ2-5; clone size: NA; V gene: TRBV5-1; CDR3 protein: CASSPVSGIGIETQYF; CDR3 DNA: TGCGCCAGCAGCCCAGTTAGCGGAATTGGGATAGAGACCCAGTACTTC
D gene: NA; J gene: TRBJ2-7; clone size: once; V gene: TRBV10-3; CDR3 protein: CAIRVGAGAYEQYF; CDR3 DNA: TGTGCCATCAGGGTGGGGGCAGGGGCCTACGAGCAGTACTTC
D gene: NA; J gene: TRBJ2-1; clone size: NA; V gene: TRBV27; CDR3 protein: CASSPNLNNEQFF; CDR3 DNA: TGTGCCAGCAGTCCAAACCTCAACAATGAGCAGTTCTTC
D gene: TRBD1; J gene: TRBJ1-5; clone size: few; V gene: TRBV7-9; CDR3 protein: CASSVGTDNQPQHF; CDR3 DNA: TGTGCCAGCAGCGTCGGGACAGACAATCAGCCCCAGCATTTT
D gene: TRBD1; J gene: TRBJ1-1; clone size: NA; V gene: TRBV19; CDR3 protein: CASNSGQRENTEAFF; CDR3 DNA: TGTGCCAGTAACTCGGGACAGCGAGAGAACACTGAAGCTTTCTTT
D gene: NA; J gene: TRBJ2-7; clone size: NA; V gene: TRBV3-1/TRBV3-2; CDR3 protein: CASSQDWQGTQYF; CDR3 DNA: TGTGCCAGCAGCCAAGATTGGCAGGGCACGCAGTACTTC
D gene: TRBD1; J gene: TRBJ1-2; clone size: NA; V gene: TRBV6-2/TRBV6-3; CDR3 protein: CASSRQGDNYGYTF; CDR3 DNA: TGTGCCAGCAGTCGTCAGGGGGACAACTATGGCTACACCTTC
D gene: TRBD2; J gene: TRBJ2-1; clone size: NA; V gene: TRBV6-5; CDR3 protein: CASGEGGYNEQFF; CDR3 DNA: TGTGCCAGCGGGGAGGGCGGGTACAATGAGCAGTTCTTC
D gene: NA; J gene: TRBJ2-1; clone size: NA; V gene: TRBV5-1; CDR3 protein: CASSATRGNEQFF; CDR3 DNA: TGCGCCAGCAGCGCAACTAGGGGGAATGAGCAGTTCTTC
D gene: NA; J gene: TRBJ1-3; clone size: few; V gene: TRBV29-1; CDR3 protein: CSVEIGFGNTIYF; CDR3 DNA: TGCAGCGTTGAGATCGGATTTGGAAACACCATATATTTT
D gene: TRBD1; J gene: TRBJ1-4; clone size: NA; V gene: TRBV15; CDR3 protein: CATSRTGATNEKLFF; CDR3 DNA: TGTGCCACCAGCAGGACAGGGGCAACTAATGAAAAACTGTTTTTT
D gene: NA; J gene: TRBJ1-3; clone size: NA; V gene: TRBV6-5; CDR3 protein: CASSYGGTGNTIYF; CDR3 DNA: TGTGCCAGCAGTTACGGAGGGACTGGAAACACCATATATTTT
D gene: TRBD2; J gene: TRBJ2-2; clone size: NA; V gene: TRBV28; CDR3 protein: CASSLMGLEANTGELFF; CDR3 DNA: TGTGCCAGCAGTTTAATGGGACTAGAGGCGAACACCGGGGAGCTGTTTTTT
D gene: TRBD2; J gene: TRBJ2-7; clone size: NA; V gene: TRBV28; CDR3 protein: CASSSRLAGGPYEQYF; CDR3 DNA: TGTGCCAGCAGTTCGAGACTAGCGGGAGGGCCGTACGAGCAGTACTTC
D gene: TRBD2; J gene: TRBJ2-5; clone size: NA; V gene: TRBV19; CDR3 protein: CASSNDLGTSGGSGPETQYF; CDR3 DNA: TGTGCCAGTAGTAACGACTTGGGGACTAGCGGGGGAAGTGGGCCCGAGACCCAGTACTTC
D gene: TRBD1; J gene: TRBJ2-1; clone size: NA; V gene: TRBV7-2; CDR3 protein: CASSAGQGRGYNEQFF; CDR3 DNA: TGTGCCAGCAGCGCGGGACAGGGACGTGGATACAATGAGCAGTTCTTC
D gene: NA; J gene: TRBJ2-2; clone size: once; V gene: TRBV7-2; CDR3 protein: CASSGGPLRVSGELFF; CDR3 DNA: TGTGCCAGCAGCGGAGGACCTTTAAGAGTGTCCGGGGAGCTGTTTTTT
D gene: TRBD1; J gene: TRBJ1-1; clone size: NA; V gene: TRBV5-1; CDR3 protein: CASSSQTGTFMNTEAFF; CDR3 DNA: TGCGCCAGCAGCTCCCAGACAGGGACCTTCATGAACACTGAAGCTTTCTTT
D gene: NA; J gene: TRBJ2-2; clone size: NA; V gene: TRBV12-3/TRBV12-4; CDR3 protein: CASSLDGGELFF; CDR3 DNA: TGTGCCAGCAGTTTGGACGGCGGGGAGCTGTTTTTT
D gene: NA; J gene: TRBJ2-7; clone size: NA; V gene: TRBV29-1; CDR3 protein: CSAAAPPGGRGTYEQYF; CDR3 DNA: TGCAGCGCGGCAGCCCCACCGGGAGGCAGGGGGACCTACGAGCAGTACTTC
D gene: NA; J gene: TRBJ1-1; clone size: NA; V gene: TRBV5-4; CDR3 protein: CASSLAGGGAQAFF; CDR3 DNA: TGTGCCAGCAGCTTGGCCGGGGGCGGGGCGCAGGCTTTCTTT
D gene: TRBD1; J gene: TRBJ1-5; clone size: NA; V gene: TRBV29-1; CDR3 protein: CSVDPGGNQPQHF; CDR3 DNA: TGCAGCGTTGATCCAGGGGGGAATCAGCCCCAGCATTTT
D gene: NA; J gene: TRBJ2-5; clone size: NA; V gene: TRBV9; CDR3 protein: CASSVRTEGSETQYF; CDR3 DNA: TGTGCCAGCAGCGTGAGGACAGAGGGGTCAGAGACCCAGTACTTC
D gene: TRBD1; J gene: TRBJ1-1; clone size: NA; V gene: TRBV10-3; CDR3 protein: CAISGQGGTEAFF; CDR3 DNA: TGTGCCATCAGTGGACAGGGCGGAACTGAAGCTTTCTTT
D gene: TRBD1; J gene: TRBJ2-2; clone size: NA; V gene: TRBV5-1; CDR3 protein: CASSWVQGAGELFF; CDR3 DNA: TGCGCCAGCAGCTGGGTGCAGGGGGCCGGGGAGCTGTTTTTT
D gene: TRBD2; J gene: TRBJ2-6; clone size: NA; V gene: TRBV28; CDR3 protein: CASSFLPSGGALRANVLTF; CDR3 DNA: TGTGCCAGCAGTTTCCTCCCTAGCGGGGGGGCTCTTCGGGCCAACGTCCTGACTTTC
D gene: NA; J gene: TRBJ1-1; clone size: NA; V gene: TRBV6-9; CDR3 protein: CASFPGRMMNTEAFF; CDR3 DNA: TGTGCCAGCTTTCCGGGACGTATGATGAACACTGAAGCTTTCTTT
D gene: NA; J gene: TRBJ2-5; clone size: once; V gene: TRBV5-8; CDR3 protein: CASSLRETQYF; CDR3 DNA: TGTGCCAGCAGCCTCAGGGAGACCCAGTACTTC
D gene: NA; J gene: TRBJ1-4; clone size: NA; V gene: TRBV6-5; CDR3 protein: CASSSGGGNEKLFF; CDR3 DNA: TGTGCCAGCAGTTCGGGGGGTGGTAATGAAAAACTGTTTTTT
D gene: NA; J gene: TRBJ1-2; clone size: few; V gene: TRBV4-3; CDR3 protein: CASSPRVGRDYGYTF; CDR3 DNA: TGCGCCAGCAGCCCTCGGGTCGGGCGGGACTATGGCTACACCTTC
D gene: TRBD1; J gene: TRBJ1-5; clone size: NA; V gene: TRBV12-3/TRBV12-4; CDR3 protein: CASSYRGLKTHF; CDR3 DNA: TGTGCCAGCAGCTACAGGGGGCTTAAAACGCATTTT
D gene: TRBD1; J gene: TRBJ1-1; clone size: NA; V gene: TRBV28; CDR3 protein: CASRTGGVNTEAFF; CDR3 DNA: TGTGCCAGTAGGACAGGGGGAGTAAACACTGAAGCTTTCTTT
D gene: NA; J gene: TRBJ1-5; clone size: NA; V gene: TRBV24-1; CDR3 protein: CATSEQPNQPQHF; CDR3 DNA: TGTGCCACCAGTGAACAGCCCAATCAGCCCCAGCATTTT
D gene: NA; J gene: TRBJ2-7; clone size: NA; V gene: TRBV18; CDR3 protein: CASSPRGAGEAYEQYF; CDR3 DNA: TGTGCCAGCTCACCCAGGGGGGCAGGGGAGGCCTACGAGCAGTACTTC
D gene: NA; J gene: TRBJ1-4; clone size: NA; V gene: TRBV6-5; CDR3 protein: CASKEGVDEKLFF; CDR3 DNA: TGTGCCAGCAAGGAGGGGGTAGACGAAAAACTGTTTTTT
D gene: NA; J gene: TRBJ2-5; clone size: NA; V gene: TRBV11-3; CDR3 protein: CASSLVAGSQETQYF; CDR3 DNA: TGTGCCAGCAGCTTAGTGGCCGGCAGCCAAGAGACCCAGTACTTC
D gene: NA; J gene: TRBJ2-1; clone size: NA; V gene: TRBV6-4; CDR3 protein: CASSLSLSSYNEQFF; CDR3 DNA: TGTGCCAGCAGCCTAAGCTTAAGCTCCTACAATGAGCAGTTCTTC
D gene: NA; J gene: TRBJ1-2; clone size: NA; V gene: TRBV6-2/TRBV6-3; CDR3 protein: CASSPMDRNYGYTF; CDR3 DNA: TGTGCCAGCAGTCCAATGGACAGAAACTATGGCTACACCTTC
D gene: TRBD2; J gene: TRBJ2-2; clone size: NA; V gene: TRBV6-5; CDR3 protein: CASTPGLAGIRELFF; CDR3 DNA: TGTGCCAGCACCCCCGGGCTAGCGGGGATTCGGGAGCTGTTTTTT
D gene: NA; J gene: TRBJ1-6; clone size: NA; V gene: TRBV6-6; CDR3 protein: CASNLEEPSPLHF; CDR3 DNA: TGTGCCAGCAACCTAGAGGAACCCTCACCCCTCCACTTT
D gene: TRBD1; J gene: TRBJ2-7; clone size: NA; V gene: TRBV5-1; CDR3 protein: CASSLGTGATYEQYF; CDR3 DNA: TGCGCCAGCAGCCTTGGGACAGGCGCTACGTACGAGCAGTACTTC
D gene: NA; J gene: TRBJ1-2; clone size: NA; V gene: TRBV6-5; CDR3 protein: CASSEVGYGYTF; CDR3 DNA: TGTGCCAGCAGCGAGGTGGGCTATGGCTACACCTTC
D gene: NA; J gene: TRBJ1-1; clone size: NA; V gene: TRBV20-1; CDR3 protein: CSASFIMNTEAFF; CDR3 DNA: TGCAGTGCTAGTTTCATTATGAACACTGAAGCTTTCTTT
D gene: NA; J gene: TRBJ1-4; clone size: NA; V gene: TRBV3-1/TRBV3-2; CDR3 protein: CASSQERGLREKLFF; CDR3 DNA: TGTGCCAGCAGCCAAGAGCGGGGACTGAGGGAAAAACTGTTTTTT
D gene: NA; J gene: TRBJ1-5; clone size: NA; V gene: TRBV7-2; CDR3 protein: CASSLSDRAPLNQPQHF; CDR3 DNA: TGTGCCAGCAGCTTATCCGACCGGGCCCCCCTAAATCAGCCCCAGCATTTT
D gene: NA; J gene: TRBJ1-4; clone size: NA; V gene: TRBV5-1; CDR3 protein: CASSLGPRGVEKLFF; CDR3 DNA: TGCGCCAGCAGCTTGGGGCCCAGGGGTGTTGAAAAACTGTTTTTT
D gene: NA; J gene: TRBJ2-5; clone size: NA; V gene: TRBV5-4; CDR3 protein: CASSLAESGMETQYF; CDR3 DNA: TGTGCCAGCAGCTTGGCCGAGTCGGGTATGGAGACCCAGTACTTC
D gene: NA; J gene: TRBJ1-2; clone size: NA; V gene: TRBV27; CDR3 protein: CASSLSRNGVGYTF; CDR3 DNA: TGTGCCAGCAGTTTATCGAGGAATGGGGTTGGCTACACCTTC
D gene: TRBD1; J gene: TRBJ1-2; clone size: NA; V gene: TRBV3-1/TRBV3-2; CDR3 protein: CASSTRQGDNYGYTF; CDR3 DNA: TGTGCCAGCAGCACCCGACAGGGGGACAACTATGGCTACACCTTC
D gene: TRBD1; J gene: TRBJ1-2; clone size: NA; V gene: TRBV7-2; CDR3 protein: CASSSGQANYGYTF; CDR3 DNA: TGTGCCAGCAGCTCGGGACAGGCTAACTATGGCTACACCTTC
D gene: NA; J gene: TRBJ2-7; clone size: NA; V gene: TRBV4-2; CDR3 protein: CASSQEWGLNSYEQYF; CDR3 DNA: TGTGCCAGCAGCCAAGAGTGGGGGCTAAACTCCTACGAGCAGTACTTC
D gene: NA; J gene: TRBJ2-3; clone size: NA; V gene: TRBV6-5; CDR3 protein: CASSRFSTDTQYF; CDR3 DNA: TGTGCCAGCAGCCGCTTTAGCACAGATACGCAGTATTTT
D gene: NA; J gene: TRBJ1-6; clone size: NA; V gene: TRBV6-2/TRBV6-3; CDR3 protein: CASSRRRGRVGDSPLHF; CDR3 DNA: TGTGCCAGCAGCAGACGTAGGGGCAGGGTGGGGGATTCACCCCTCCACTTT
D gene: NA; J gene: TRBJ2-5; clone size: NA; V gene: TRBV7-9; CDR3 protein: CASSLGHPQETQYF; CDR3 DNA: TGTGCCAGCAGCTTAGGCCACCCCCAAGAGACCCAGTACTTC
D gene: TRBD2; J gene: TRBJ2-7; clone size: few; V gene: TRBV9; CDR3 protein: CASSASGSSSYEQYF; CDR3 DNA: TGTGCCAGCAGCGCTAGCGGCTCAAGCTCCTACGAGCAGTACTTC
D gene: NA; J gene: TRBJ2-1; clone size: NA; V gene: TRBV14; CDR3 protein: CASSQVRGSTNEQFF; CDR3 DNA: TGTGCCAGCAGCCAAGTAAGGGGGAGTACCAATGAGCAGTTCTTC
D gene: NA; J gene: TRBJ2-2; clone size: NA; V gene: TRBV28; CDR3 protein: CASKKSGGELFF; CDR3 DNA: TGTGCCAGCAAGAAGTCTGGCGGGGAGCTGTTTTTT
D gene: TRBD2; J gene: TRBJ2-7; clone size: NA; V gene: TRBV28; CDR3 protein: CASSISGALVKYF; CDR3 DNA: TGTGCCAGCAGTATTAGCGGGGCGTTGGTGAAGTACTTC
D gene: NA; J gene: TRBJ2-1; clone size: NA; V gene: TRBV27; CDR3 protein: CASSLNIAVYNEQFF; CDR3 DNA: TGTGCCAGCAGTTTAAATATAGCGGTCTACAATGAGCAGTTCTTC